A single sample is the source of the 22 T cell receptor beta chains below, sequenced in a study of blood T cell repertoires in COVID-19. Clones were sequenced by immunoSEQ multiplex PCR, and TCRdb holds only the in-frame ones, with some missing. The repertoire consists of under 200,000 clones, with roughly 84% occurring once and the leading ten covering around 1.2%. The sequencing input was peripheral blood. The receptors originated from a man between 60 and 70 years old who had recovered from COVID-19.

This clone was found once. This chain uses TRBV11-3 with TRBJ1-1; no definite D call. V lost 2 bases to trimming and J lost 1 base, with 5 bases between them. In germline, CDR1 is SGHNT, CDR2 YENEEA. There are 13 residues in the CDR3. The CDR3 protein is CASSLLRNTEAFF. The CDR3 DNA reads TGTGCCAGCAGCTTACTCAGGAACACTGAAGCTTTCTTT.

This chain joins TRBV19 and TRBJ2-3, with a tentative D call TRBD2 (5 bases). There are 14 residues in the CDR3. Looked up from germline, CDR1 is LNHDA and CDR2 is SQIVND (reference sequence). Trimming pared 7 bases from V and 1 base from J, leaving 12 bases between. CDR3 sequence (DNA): TGTGCCAGTACCAAGGAGGTGGGCACAGATACGCAGTATTTT. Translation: CASTKEVGTDTQYF.

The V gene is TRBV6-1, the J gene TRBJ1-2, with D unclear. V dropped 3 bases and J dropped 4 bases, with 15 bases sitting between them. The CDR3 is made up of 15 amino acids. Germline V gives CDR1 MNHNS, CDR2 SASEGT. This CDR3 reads CASSDRAAFGYGYTF. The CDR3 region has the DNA TGTGCCAGCAGTGATCGCGCTGCCTTCGGCTATGGCTACACCTTC.

CDR3 coding DNA: TGTGCCAGCAGCTTATCAGGGGGCGTCACTGAAGCTTTCTTT. Its protein is CASSLSGGVTEAFF. V is TRBV7-3 and J is TRBJ1-1; 8 nucleotides align to TRBD1. There are 14 residues in the CDR3. Germline V gene lookup returns CDR1 SGHTA and CDR2 FQGTGA. The trim removed 2 bases at V and 4 bases at J, leaving 3 bases unmatched.

CDR3 protein: CASSLREGGTEAFF. The CDR3 nucleotides are TGTGCCAGCAGCTTAAGAGAAGGGGGCACTGAAGCTTTCTTT. This chain links TRBV7-2 with TRBJ1-1, with a possible D match to TRBD1 (6 bases). With 2 bases removed from V and 4 bases from J, the gap between germline ends came to 11 bases. The CDR3 has 14 residues. CDR1 SGHTA and CDR2 FQGNSA come from the germline V gene. The variable domain in full, completed from reference TRBV7-2 and TRBJ1-1, reads GAGVSQSPSNKVTEKGKDVELRCDPISGHTALYWYRQSLGQGLEFLIYFQGNSAPDKSGLPSDRFSAERTGGSVSTLTIQRTQQEDSAVYLCASSLREGGTEAFFGQGTRLTVV.

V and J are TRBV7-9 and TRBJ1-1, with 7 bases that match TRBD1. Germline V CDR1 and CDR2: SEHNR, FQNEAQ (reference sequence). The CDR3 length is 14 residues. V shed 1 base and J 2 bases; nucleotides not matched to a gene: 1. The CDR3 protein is CASSLEGANTEAFF. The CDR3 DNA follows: TGTGCCAGCAGCTTAGAGGGGGCAAACACTGAAGCTTTCTTT.

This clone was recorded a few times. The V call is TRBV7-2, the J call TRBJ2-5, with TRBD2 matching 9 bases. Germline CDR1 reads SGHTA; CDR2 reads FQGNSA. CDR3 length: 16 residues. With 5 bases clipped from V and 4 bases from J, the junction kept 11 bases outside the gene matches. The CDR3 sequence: CASSQQAGTSTETQYF. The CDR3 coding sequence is TGTGCCAGCAGCCAACAAGCCGGGACTAGCACAGAGACCCAGTACTTC.

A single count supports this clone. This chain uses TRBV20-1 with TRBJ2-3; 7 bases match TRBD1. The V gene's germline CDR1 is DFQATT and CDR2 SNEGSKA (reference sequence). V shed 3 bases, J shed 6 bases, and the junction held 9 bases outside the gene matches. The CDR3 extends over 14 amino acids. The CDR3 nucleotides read TGCAGTGCTAGTCTCGAGGGGGCAGGTGATACGCAGTATTTT. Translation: CSASLEGAGDTQYF.

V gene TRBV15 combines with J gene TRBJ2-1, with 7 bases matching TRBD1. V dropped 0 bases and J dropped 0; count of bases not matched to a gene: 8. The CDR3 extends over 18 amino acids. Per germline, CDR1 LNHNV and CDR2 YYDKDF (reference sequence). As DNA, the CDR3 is TGTGCCACCAGCAGAGATTACACCGGGGACAGCTCCTACAATGAGCAGTTCTTC. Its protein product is CATSRDYTGDSSYNEQFF. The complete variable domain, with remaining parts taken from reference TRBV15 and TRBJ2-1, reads DAMVIQNPRYQVTQFGKPVTLSCSQTLNHNVMYWYQQKSSQAPKLLFHYYDKDFNNEADTPDNFQSRRPNTSFCFLDIRSPGLGDTAMYLCATSRDYTGDSSYNEQFFGPGTRLTVL.

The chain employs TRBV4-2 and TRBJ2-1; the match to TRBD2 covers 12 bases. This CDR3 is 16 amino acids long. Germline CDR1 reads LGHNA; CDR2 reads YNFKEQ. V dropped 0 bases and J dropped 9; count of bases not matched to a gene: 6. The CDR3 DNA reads TGTGCCAGCAGCCAAGATGAGGCTAGCGGGGGGGGTGAGCAGTTCTTC. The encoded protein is CASSQDEASGGGEQFF.

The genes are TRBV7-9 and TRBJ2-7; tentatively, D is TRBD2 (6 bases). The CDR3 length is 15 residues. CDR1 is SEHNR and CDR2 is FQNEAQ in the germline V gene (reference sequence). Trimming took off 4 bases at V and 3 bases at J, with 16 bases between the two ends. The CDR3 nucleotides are TGTGCCAGCAGCTCCGCCGGGACTGGGGGCTACGAGCAGTACTTC. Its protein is CASSSAGTGGYEQYF.

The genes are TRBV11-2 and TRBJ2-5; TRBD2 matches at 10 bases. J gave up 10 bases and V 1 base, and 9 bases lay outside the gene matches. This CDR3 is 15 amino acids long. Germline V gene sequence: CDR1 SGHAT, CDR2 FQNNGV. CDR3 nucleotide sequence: TGTGCCAGCAGCTTAGGGAGCGGGGGGGCCTTTAGCCAGTACTTC. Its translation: CASSLGSGGAFSQYF.

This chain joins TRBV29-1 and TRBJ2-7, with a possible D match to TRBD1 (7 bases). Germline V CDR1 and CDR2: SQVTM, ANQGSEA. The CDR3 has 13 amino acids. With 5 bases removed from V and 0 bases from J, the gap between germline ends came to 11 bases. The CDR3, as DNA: TGCAGCGTTCCGGGGGACAGCTCCTACGAGCAGTACTTC. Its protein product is CSVPGDSSYEQYF.

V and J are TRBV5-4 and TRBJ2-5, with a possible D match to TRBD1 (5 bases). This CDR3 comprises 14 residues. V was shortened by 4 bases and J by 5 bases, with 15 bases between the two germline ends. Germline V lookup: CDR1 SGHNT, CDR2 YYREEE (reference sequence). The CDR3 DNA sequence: TGTGCCAGCAGCCCACAGCAGGGAAGTGAGACCCAGTACTTC. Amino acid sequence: CASSPQQGSETQYF.

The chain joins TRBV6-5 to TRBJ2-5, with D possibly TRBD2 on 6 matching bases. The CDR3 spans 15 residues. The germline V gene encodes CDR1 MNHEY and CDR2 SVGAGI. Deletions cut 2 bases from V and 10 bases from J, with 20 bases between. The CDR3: CASSYGTAPGRSQYF. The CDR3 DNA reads TGTGCCAGCAGTTACGGTACAGCACCCGGGAGAAGCCAGTACTTC.

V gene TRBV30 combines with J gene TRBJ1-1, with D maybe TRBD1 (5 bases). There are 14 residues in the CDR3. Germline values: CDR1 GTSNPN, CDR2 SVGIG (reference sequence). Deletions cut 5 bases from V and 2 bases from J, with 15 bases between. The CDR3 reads CAWRDGSINTEAFF. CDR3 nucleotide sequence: TGTGCCTGGCGGGACGGGAGCATTAACACTGAAGCTTTCTTT.

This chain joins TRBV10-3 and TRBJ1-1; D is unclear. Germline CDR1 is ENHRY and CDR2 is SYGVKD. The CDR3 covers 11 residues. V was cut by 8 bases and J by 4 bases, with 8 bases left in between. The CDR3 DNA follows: TGTGCCATCTTGGCAGGCACTGAAGCTTTCTTT. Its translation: CAILAGTEAFF.

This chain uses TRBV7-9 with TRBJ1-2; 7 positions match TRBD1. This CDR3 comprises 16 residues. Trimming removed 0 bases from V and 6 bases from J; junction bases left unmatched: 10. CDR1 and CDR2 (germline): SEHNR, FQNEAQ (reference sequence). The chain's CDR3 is CASSLAGTEDRHGYTF. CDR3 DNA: TGTGCCAGCAGCTTAGCGGGGACAGAGGATAGGCATGGCTACACCTTC.

DNA of the CDR3: TGCGCCAGCTCAAAGGGGAATACTGGAAACACCATATATTTT. It is translated as CASSKGNTGNTIYF. The chain is built from TRBV5-1 and TRBJ1-3, with D possibly matching TRBD1 (5 bases). The ends were cut back, 7 bases at V and 2 bases at J, with 13 bases in the middle. Germline lookup yields CDR1 SGHRS and CDR2 YFSETQ. The length of the CDR3 is 14 residues.

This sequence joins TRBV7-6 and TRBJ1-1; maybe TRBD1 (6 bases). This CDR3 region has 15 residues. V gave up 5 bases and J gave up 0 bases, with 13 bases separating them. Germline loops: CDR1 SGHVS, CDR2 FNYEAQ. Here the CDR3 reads CASSIRDTLNTEAFF. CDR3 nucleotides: TGTGCCAGCAGCATCCGGGACACTCTGAACACTGAAGCTTTCTTT. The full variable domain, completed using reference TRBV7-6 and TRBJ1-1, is GAGVSQSPRYKVTKRGQDVALRCDPISGHVSLYWYRQALGQGPEFLTYFNYEAQQDKSGLPNDRFSAERPEGSISTLTIQRTEQRDSAMYRCASSIRDTLNTEAFFGQGTRLTVV.

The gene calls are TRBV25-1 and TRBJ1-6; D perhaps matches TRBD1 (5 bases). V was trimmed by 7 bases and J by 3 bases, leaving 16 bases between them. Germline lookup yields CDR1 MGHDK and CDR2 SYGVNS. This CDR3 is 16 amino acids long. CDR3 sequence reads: CASTQTGGGYNSPLHF. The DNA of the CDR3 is TGTGCCAGCACCCAAACCGGGGGGGGCTATAATTCACCCCTCCACTTT.

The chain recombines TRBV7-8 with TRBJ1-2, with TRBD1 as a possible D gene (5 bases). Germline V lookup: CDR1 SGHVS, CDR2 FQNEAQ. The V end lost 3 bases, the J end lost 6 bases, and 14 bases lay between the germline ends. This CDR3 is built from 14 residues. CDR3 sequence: CASSFSLWGDGYTF. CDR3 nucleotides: TGTGCCAGCAGCTTCTCATTGTGGGGGGATGGCTACACCTTC.